Below, 9 T cell receptor beta chains from the same sample are listed, as sequenced in a study of blood T cell repertoires in COVID-19. The data were produced by immunoSEQ multiplex PCR, yet TCRdb's version contains in-frame clones alone and is incomplete. The sample yields around 250,000 clones, roughly 88% seen once. The sequencing sample was made of peripheral blood. The receptors shown here come from a woman in her 70s with COVID-19, enrolled during active disease.

The chain couples TRBV4-3 to TRBJ1-5; D gene uncertain. CDR1 LGHNA and CDR2 YSLEER come from the germline V gene. Trimming removed 1 base from V and 7 bases from J, with 8 bases in between. CDR3 length: 13 amino acids. CDR3 coding DNA: TGCGCCAGCAGCCAAGCCGCGGGACAGCCCCAGCATTTT. This translates into CASSQAAGQPQHF.

The gene calls are TRBV5-1 and TRBJ1-1; TRBD1 matches 9 bases. Germline CDR1 reads SGHRS; CDR2 reads YFSETQ. The CDR3 sequence is 15 residues long. Trimming took 4 bases from V and 5 from J; bases not matched to a gene: 9. Written as DNA, the CDR3 is TGCGCCAGCAGCCACCGGGACAGGGAGAGTACTGAAGCTTTCTTT. This translates into CASSHRDRESTEAFF. The whole variable domain, filled in from reference TRBV5-1 and TRBJ1-1, reads KAGVTQTPRYLIKTRGQQVTLSCSPISGHRSVSWYQQTPGQGLQFLFEYFSETQRNKGNFPGRFSGRQFSNSRSEMNVSTLELGDSALYLCASSHRDRESTEAFFGQGTRLTVV.

The chain employs TRBV29-1 and TRBJ2-7; 7 bases are a match to TRBD1. Germline CDR1 reads SQVTM; CDR2 reads ANQGSEA. The J segment lost 3 bases and the V segment lost 7 bases, leaving 3 bases of the junction unmatched. The CDR3 spans 11 residues. CDR3: CSAGQNYEQYF. The DNA of the CDR3 is TGCAGCGCGGGACAGAACTACGAGCAGTACTTC.

This clone came up a few times. V and J are TRBV10-3 and TRBJ2-7; 11 bases line up with TRBD1. The CDR3 consists of 16 residues. In germline, CDR1 is ENHRY, CDR2 SYGVKD. The junction had 8 bases not matched to a gene; V was cut back by 4 bases and J by 3 bases. CDR3 region: CAISGRTGGKDYEQYF. The CDR3 DNA sequence: TGTGCCATCAGTGGACGGACAGGGGGCAAGGACTACGAGCAGTACTTC.

This sequence joins TRBV7-3 and TRBJ1-6, with D possibly being TRBD1 (5 bases). The germline gives CDR1 SGHTA, CDR2 FQGTGA. V lost 5 bases to trimming and J lost 14 bases, with 13 bases between them. The length of the CDR3 is 12 residues. CDR3 in DNA: TGTGCCAGCAGCCCAGGTGGGGGGACCCTCCACTTT. It encodes CASSPGGGTLHF. Looking up the rest from reference TRBV7-3 and TRBJ1-6 gives the full variable domain: GAGVSQTPSNKVTEKGKYVELRCDPISGHTALYWYRQSLGQGPEFLIYFQGTGAADDSGLPNDRFFAVRPEGSVSTLKIQRTERGDSAVYLCASSPGGGTLHFGNGTRLTVT.

The V call is TRBV2, the J call TRBJ1-3; 9 nucleotides align to TRBD1. J gave up 1 base and V 6 bases, and 7 bases lay outside the gene matches. From germline, CDR1 is SNHLY and CDR2 FYNNEI. The CDR3 loop spans 16 amino acids. CDR3 sequence: CASRTGTGFSGNTIYF. The CDR3 coding sequence is TGTGCCAGCAGAACCGGGACAGGGTTTTCTGGAAACACCATATATTTT. The entire variable domain, with the rest obtained from reference TRBV2 and TRBJ1-3, is as follows: EPEVTQTPSHQVTQMGQEVILRCVPISNHLYFYWYRQILGQKVEFLVSFYNNEISEKSEIFDDQFSVERPDGSNFTLKIRSTKLEDSAMYFCASRTGTGFSGNTIYFGEGSWLTVV.

This clone came up once. This chain uses TRBV7-3 with TRBJ2-1; 7 bases map to TRBD2. This CDR3 is 15 amino acids long. The germline CDR1 and CDR2 sequences are SGHTA and FQGTGA. The V gene end was trimmed by 2 bases and the J gene end by 7 bases; junction bases not matched to a gene: 8. CDR3 amino acids: CASSLAGLDSNEQFF. CDR3 sequence (DNA): TGTGCCAGCAGCTTAGCAGGACTAGATTCAAATGAGCAGTTCTTC.

The table lists this clone with a count of one. The chain employs TRBV28 and TRBJ1-1; possibly TRBD1 for D (5 bases). Per germline, CDR1 MDHEN and CDR2 SYDVKM. The CDR3 is made up of 12 amino acids. Trimming shortened V by 6 bases and J by 4 bases, and 9 bases separated the two germline ends. CDR3 nucleotides: TGTGCCAGCAGAAACGGGGGCACTGAAGCTTTCTTT. This encodes CASRNGGTEAFF.

This clone showed up just a few times. V and J are TRBV6-5 and TRBJ2-3; 7 nucleotides match TRBD2. The CDR3 is made up of 15 amino acids. Losses at the gene ends were 7 bases for V and 4 bases for J; bases not matched to a gene: 11. Germline V lookup: CDR1 MNHEY, CDR2 SVGAGI. The CDR3 DNA follows: TGTGCCAGCATCCAAACAGGCGGGAGCCCAGATACGCAGTATTTT. It specifies CASIQTGGSPDTQYF.